There are many counts of the clone carrying this TCR beta chain. Its antigen is not identified. This specimen belongs to a study of T cells in Graves' hyperthyroidism and ophthalmopathy. Study context: The blood sample was taken at first diagnosis, before treatment began. General observations from the study: Blood also held most thyroid clonotypes expanded beyond 0.001.

What was amplified from RNA transcripts were TCR beta CDR3 regions. In the first-round RT-PCR of the TCR CDR3, the HTBI primer set was used. TCRdb redid the calling of the multiplex PCR reads with MiXCR, one entry per CDR3 protein. Counted here are around 350,000 distinct CDR3 sequences, about 13% occurring once; the ten biggest clones make up 9.2%. Trimming stripped 0 bases from V and 5 bases from J, with 16 bases between. The CDR3 runs 16 residues. Diagnosis of hyperthyroidism was new in patients aged 18 to 65, and its duration was under 2 months. Uncontrolled infections, other autoimmune diseases, pregnancy or lactation led to exclusion of patients.

The source is a woman aged 18 to 35 with Graves' hyperthyroidism. The rearrangement uses TRBV12-3 or TRBV12-4 and TRBJ1-2; D may be TRBD1 (6 bases). The sample taken for sequencing was blood. The CDR3 is CASSLALQGHVYGYTF. As DNA, the CDR3 is TGTGCCAGCAGTTTAGCGCTGCAGGGGCACGTATATGGCTACACCTTC.